This is a list of T cell receptor beta chains from one sample in a study of cytomegalovirus exposure and HLA in healthy donors. Here immunoSEQ multiplex PCR was the method, and the copy in TCRdb shows in-frame clones only, minus some. The top ten hold almost 7% of the sample, which has 150,000 to 200,000 clones, about 80% seen once. Sequenced: PBMCs. All receptors derive from a man aged 25 to 40 in good health and CMV-seropositive. Both conserved end residues are part of each CDR3. The D gene is left open where the match is weak. Not every row has a clone size; where given, it reads once, few, many or a size class.

TRBV7-9	-	TRBJ1-1	-	CASSLVNSYTEAFF	TGTGCCAGCAGCTTGGTCAACAGTTACACTGAAGCTTTCTTT
TRBV11-2	-	TRBJ2-3	TRBD2	CASSSTPTSGSTDTQYF	TGTGCCAGCAGCTCCACCCCGACTAGCGGAAGCACAGATACGCAGTATTTT
TRBV14	-	TRBJ2-7	-	CASSQEVVGGSSYEQYF	TGTGCCAGCAGCCAAGAAGTGGTCGGAGGGAGCTCCTACGAGCAGTACTTC
TRBV4-2	-	TRBJ2-3	TRBD2	CASGSSGGPPGTQYF	TGTGCCAGCGGATCTAGCGGGGGGCCTCCAGGTACGCAGTATTTT
TRBV6-6	few	TRBJ2-5	-	CASSYSMGQETQYF	TGTGCCAGCAGTTACTCGATGGGCCAGGAGACCCAGTACTTC
TRBV10-3	-	TRBJ2-3	TRBD2	CAISEGPPSGGSTDTQYF	TGTGCCATCAGTGAGGGCCCCCCTAGCGGGGGGAGCACAGATACGCAGTATTTT
TRBV5-1	-	TRBJ1-2	TRBD1	CASSERTGTSVQGYGYTF	TGCGCCAGCAGCGAACGGACAGGGACCTCCGTACAGGGCTATGGCTACACCTTC
TRBV6-5	-	TRBJ1-2	TRBD1	CASSRQGVHYGYTF	TGTGCCAGCAGTCGACAGGGGGTTCACTATGGCTACACCTTC
TRBV5-6	-	TRBJ2-1	-	CASRGTQNYNEQFF	TGTGCCAGCCGCGGGACGCAAAACTACAATGAGCAGTTCTTC
TRBV27	few	TRBJ2-7	TRBD1	CASSRLRDRGYEQYF	TGTGCCAGCAGCCGCCTACGGGACAGGGGCTACGAGCAGTACTTC
TRBV18	-	TRBJ1-6	TRBD1	CASSPPYRGIDSPLHF	TGTGCCAGCTCACCACCTTACAGGGGGATTGATTCACCCCTCCACTTT
TRBV5-1	-	TRBJ2-7	TRBD2	CASSLYETSGTYEQYF	TGCGCCAGCAGCCTGTATGAGACTAGCGGAACCTACGAGCAGTACTTC
TRBV7-2	-	TRBJ2-5	-	CASSRQGVEETQYF	TGTGCCAGCAGCCGTCAGGGTGTTGAGGAGACCCAGTACTTC
TRBV4-2	few	TRBJ2-7	TRBD1	CASSQDRAGGGYEQYF	TGTGCCAGCAGCCAAGATAGGGCAGGGGGTGGCTACGAGCAGTACTTC
TRBV5-1	-	TRBJ2-5	TRBD1	CASSLAIGTGQETQYF	TGCGCCAGCAGCTTGGCCATAGGGACAGGGCAAGAGACCCAGTACTTC
TRBV7-9	-	TRBJ2-5	-	CASSPTGPGGTQYF	TGTGCCAGCAGCCCAACAGGACCCGGTGGGACCCAGTACTTC
TRBV4-1	-	TRBJ1-1	TRBD1	CASSRLDRTNTEAFF	TGCGCCAGCAGCCGTTTGGACAGGACGAACACTGAAGCTTTCTTT
TRBV6-5	-	TRBJ2-5	TRBD2	CASSLAGGSETQYF	TGTGCCAGCAGTTTAGCGGGGGGCTCGGAGACCCAGTACTTC
TRBV27	once	TRBJ2-1	TRBD1	CASSDGQGPYNEQFF	TGTGCCAGCAGTGATGGACAGGGACCTTACAATGAGCAGTTCTTC
TRBV18	-	TRBJ1-2	TRBD1	CASSPRDRYNYGYTF	TGTGCCAGCTCACCGCGGGACAGATATAACTATGGCTACACCTTC
TRBV27	few	TRBJ1-2	-	CASRTQGKGYTF	TGTGCCAGCCGAACTCAGGGGAAAGGCTACACCTTC
TRBV5-1	-	TRBJ2-7	TRBD1	CASMPAGGHEQYF	TGCGCCAGCATGCCGGCAGGGGGTCACGAGCAGTACTTC
TRBV5-1	-	TRBJ1-2	-	CASSLGYGGARYGYTF	TGCGCCAGCAGCTTGGGGTATGGGGGGGCCCGCTATGGCTACACCTTC
TRBV13	-	TRBJ2-7	TRBD2	CASSLHRTSGIPRTANEQYF	TGTGCCAGCAGCTTACACCGGACTAGCGGGATCCCTCGGACGGCCAACGAGCAGTACTTC
TRBV9	-	TRBJ2-3	-	CASSVATGQGISTDTQYF	TGTGCCAGCAGCGTAGCTACGGGCCAGGGGATTAGCACAGATACGCAGTATTTT
TRBV4-3	once	TRBJ1-5	-	CASSQGTASNQPQHF	TGCGCCAGCAGCCAAGGGACAGCTAGCAATCAGCCCCAGCATTTT
TRBV15	-	TRBJ2-3	-	CATSGNLGLLTDTQYF	TGTGCCACCAGCGGCAATCTGGGACTTCTCACAGATACGCAGTATTTT
TRBV9	-	TRBJ2-7	-	CASSAGPRSYEQYF	TGTGCCAGCAGCGCAGGGCCACGCTCCTACGAGCAGTACTTC
TRBV5-6	once	TRBJ1-4	TRBD1	CASSWTGVREKLFF	TGTGCCAGCAGCTGGACAGGGGTTCGTGAAAAACTGTTTTTT
TRBV2	few	TRBJ1-1	TRBD1	CASCDAQGARYTEAFF	TGTGCCAGCTGCGATGCTCAGGGGGCCAGGTACACTGAAGCTTTCTTT
TRBV28	-	TRBJ2-7	-	CASSTTYEQYF	TGTGCCAGCTCTACTACCTACGAGCAGTACTTC
TRBV2	-	TRBJ2-2	-	CASSEEWGAGELFF	TGTGCCAGCAGTGAAGAGTGGGGGGCCGGGGAGCTGTTTTTT
TRBV27	-	TRBJ1-1	TRBD1	CASSSTGANTEAFF	TGTGCCAGCAGTTCGACAGGGGCTAACACTGAAGCTTTCTTT
TRBV5-1	once	TRBJ1-1	-	CASSVAQGNTEAFF	TGCGCCAGCAGCGTCGCGCAGGGGAACACTGAAGCTTTCTTT
TRBV10-3	-	TRBJ2-3	-	CAISEGATSTDTQYF	TGTGCCATCAGTGAGGGGGCCACTAGCACAGATACGCAGTATTTT
TRBV7-9	-	TRBJ2-7	TRBD2	CASSLVGGGLFYEQYF	TGTGCCAGCAGCTTAGTTGGGGGGGGGTTATTCTACGAGCAGTACTTC
TRBV5-4	-	TRBJ1-1	-	CASSLGGVPTEAFF	TGTGCCAGCAGCTTGGGGGGGGTCCCTACTGAAGCTTTCTTT
TRBV28	-	TRBJ1-2	TRBD1	CATLKSGTGNYGYTF	TGTGCCACCCTGAAATCCGGGACAGGGAACTATGGCTACACCTTC
TRBV4-3	-	TRBJ2-5	TRBD1	CASSQTTGVQETQYF	TGCGCCAGCAGCCAAACCACAGGGGTCCAAGAGACCCAGTACTTC
TRBV10-2	-	TRBJ1-6	-	CASSESLSPLHF	TGCGCCAGCAGTGAGTCCCTTTCACCCCTCCACTTT
TRBV29-1	-	TRBJ2-3	-	CSAYTDTQYF	TGCAGCGCTTACACAGATACGCAGTATTTT
TRBV7-8	once	TRBJ1-5	-	CASSQGRDDQPQHF	TGTGCCAGCAGCCAGGGGAGGGACGATCAGCCCCAGCATTTT
TRBV11-2	-	TRBJ2-1	TRBD1	CASSFPSYRGDEQFF	TGTGCCAGCAGCTTCCCCTCGTACAGGGGCGATGAGCAGTTCTTC
TRBV5-1	-	TRBJ2-1	-	CASSLAGEQFF	TGCGCCAGCAGCTTGGCCGGTGAGCAGTTCTTC
TRBV6-1	-	TRBJ2-5	-	CASSDGAAQETQYF	TGTGCCAGCAGTGATGGTGCGGCGCAAGAGACCCAGTACTTC
TRBV5-1	-	TRBJ2-6	TRBD2	CASSFPGLAGTGANVLTF	TGCGCCAGCAGCTTCCCGGGACTAGCGGGGACTGGGGCCAACGTCCTGACTTTC
TRBV2	-	TRBJ2-7	-	CASKLGPLYEQYF	TGTGCCAGCAAATTGGGCCCCCTCTACGAGCAGTACTTC
TRBV29-1	-	TRBJ2-7	TRBD1	CSVTGTVSYEQYF	TGCAGCGTTACCGGGACAGTATCCTACGAGCAGTACTTC
TRBV4-1	-	TRBJ1-4	TRBD1	CASSWTGQGNEKLFF	TGCGCCAGCAGTTGGACAGGGCAGGGAAATGAAAAACTGTTTTTT
TRBV4-3	-	TRBJ2-7	-	CASSQDTGPYEQYF	TGCGCCAGCAGCCAAGATACAGGGCCCTACGAGCAGTACTTC
TRBV7-9	few	TRBJ2-1	TRBD1	CASSLTGAEFF	TGTGCCAGCAGCTTAACAGGGGCGGAGTTCTTC
TRBV19	-	TRBJ1-5	TRBD1	CASKPGTGGIKPQHF	TGTGCCAGTAAGCCCGGGACAGGGGGCATAAAGCCCCAGCATTTT
TRBV4-3	-	TRBJ2-2	-	CASSQDASRPGELFF	TGCGCCAGCAGCCAAGATGCTAGCCGGCCCGGGGAGCTGTTTTTT
TRBV28	-	TRBJ1-1	TRBD1	CASRPGGYTEAFF	TGTGCCAGCCGCCCAGGGGGCTACACTGAAGCTTTCTTT
TRBV7-9	-	TRBJ2-1	TRBD2	CASSLIAGTSYNEQFF	TGTGCCAGCAGCTTAATAGCGGGGACCTCCTACAATGAGCAGTTCTTC
TRBV4-1	-	TRBJ2-2	-	CASSQLASGELFF	TGCGCCAGCAGCCAATTAGCGTCCGGGGAGCTGTTTTTT